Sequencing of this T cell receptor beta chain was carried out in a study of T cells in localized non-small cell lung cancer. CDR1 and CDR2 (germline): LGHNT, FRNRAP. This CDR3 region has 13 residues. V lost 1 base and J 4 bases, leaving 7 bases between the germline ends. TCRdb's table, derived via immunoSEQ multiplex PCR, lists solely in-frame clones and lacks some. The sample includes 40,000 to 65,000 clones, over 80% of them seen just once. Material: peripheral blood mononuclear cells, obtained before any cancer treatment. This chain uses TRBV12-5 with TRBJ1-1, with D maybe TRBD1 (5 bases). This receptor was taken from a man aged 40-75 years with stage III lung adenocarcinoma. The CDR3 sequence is CASGLEGTTEAFF. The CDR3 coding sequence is TGTGCTAGTGGTTTGGAAGGGACCACTGAAGCTTTCTTT. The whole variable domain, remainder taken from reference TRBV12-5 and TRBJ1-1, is DARVTQTPRHKVTEMGQEVTMRCQPILGHNTVFWYRQTMMQGLELLAYFRNRAPLDDSGMPKDRFSAEMPDATLATLKIQPSEPRDSAVYFCASGLEGTTEAFFGQGTRLTVV.